This T cell receptor (beta chain) was captured in a study of blood T cell repertoires in COVID-19 (dated by TCRdb to 2020 to 2022). A note on the overall study: Collaborator samples came from the United States, Italy and Spain and covered acute and convalescent phases of COVID-19. The material from the prospective study consisted of cDNA or gDNA derived from T cells, B-cell-depleted T cells, or PBMCs. Subjects who had been exposed to COVID-19, were actively infected with it, or had recovered from it provided the deeply sampled blood TCRbeta repertoires that made up the dataset. The repertoires were released in a freely available public database intended as a resource for research on the immune response to SARS-CoV-2. The samples were drawn from two sources: the first 160 participants of the ongoing ImmuneRACE study, and 1,254 subjects contributed by 6 global collaborators. A de-identified subject ID, COVID-19 status, age in years and sex were almost always included in the sample metadata. Where HLA class I and class II types were available, the types were taken from metadata supplied by the sample provider, not from assay-based typing. Paper-wide results and their limitations: How much clinical and demographic metadata was included differed by source and by participant, and the metadata was provided uncurated.

Turning to this clone: What antigen it recognizes has not been identified. Base qualities were left out, and no much larger clone turns up one base away.

TCRbeta CDR3 regions were amplified from genomic DNA by means of the immunoSEQ Assay, a bias-controlled multiplex PCR. Per the original workflow: The number of nucleated cells in each sample was estimated from the amplification of reference gene primers within the assay. To quantify the absolute abundance of each unique TCRbeta CDR3 rearrangement, sequence reads were collapsed and filtered. For each sample, productive Simpson clonality was calculated as the square root of Simpson's diversity index over productive rearrangements. In its TCRdb copy, this immuneACCESS table keeps in-frame sequences only and misses some clones. Where compared with another copy, unresolved V genes explain less than half of these, and the others have no known cause. V, J and clone size reflect that table, while D and trimming were determined from the DNA. The table for this sample lists about 260,000 clones; around 86% of them were counted only once. About 5.2% of the sample goes to the ten largest clones.

V is reduced by 0 bases and J by 4 bases, leaving a spacing of 6 bases between them. Including cysteine and phenylalanine, the CDR3 has 12 amino acids. Only CDR3 DNA is held: 36 bases, read in frame from base 1. Based on the germline V gene (reference sequence), the CDR1 and CDR2 sequences are GTSNPN and SVGIG. At one collaborating source in Seattle, patients were enrolled during active infection and were followed longitudinally through the course of disease. Whole blood was collected in K2EDTA tubes by collaborating institutions according to the institutions' own protocols. For TCRbeta analysis, collaborators shipped samples as frozen whole blood, isolated PBMCs, or DNA extracted from either of those sample types.

This sequence was found in a woman in her sixties with COVID-19, enrolled during active disease. Specimen: peripheral blood. The rearranged segments are TRBV30 and TRBJ1-2, with the identity of the D gene unclear. The nucleotide sequence is given as TGTGCCTGGAGTGTACAAAGCTATGGCTACACCTTC. The resulting protein is CAWSVQSYGYTF.